One T cell receptor beta chain is described in this entry. The data derive from a study of blood T cell repertoires in COVID-19. Across the study: Sites across the United States, Italy and Spain contributed samples from acute and convalescent COVID-19. T cells, B-cell-depleted T cells, or PBMCs provided the cDNA or gDNA that served as material.

In the authors' workflow: Counts of nucleated cells, estimated from reference gene primer amplification, were obtained. Measured with immunoSEQ multiplex PCR; TCRdb has only the in-frame clones, and not every one. V and J calls and clone size are copied from that table; D and trimming were computed from the DNA. Altogether about 40,000 clones are present, around 83% being singletons, with the ten largest covering roughly 2.7%. Material for sequencing was peripheral blood. The origin of this receptor is a woman aged 60-75 years with acute or convalescent COVID-19.

DNA of the CDR3: TGTGCCTGGAGTCAGGGGGCCGGCAATCAGCCCCAGCATTTT. It codes for CAWSQGAGNQPQHF. The J gene is TRBJ1-5, the V gene TRBV30; 8 positions agree with TRBD1. The CDR3 spans 14 residues. V was clipped by 2 bases and J by 2 bases; unmatched bases: 2. CDR1 is GTSNPN, CDR2 SVGIG, per germline (reference sequence).